Shown below are 4 T cell receptor beta chains from a single sample sequenced in a study of CD8 T cells in ankylosing spondylitis. General study findings and limits: Blood from ankylosing spondylitis patients appeared to carry a characteristic roughly eight-variant TCR beta motif.

MiXCR, run by TCRdb on the 5' RACE reads, gives a single entry per CDR3 protein. The data hold 200,000 to 250,000 distinct CDR3 sequences, with about a sixth observed a single time. Their antigens are not known. The sequenced material came from blood, either unsorted or a sorted T cell fraction (not recorded which). The receptors come from a male donor with ankylosing spondylitis.

The sample holds a few counts of this clonotype. The genes are TRBV9 and TRBJ2-1; the D is unclear. This CDR3 is 15 amino acids long. Trimming shortened V by 0 bases and J by 6 bases, and 13 bases separated the two germline ends. From germline, CDR1 is SGDLS and CDR2 YYNGEE. CDR3 loop: CASSVVNTPINEQFF. The CDR3 bases are TGTGCCAGCAGCGTAGTAAATACCCCAATCAATGAGCAGTTCTTC. Together with reference TRBV9 and TRBJ2-1, the CDR3 gives the full variable domain: DSGVTQTPKHLITATGQRVTLRCSPRSGDLSVYWYQQSLDQGLQFLIQYYNGEERAKGNILERFSAQQFPDLHSELNLSSLELGDSALYFCASSVVNTPINEQFFGPGTRLTVL.

This clonotype was detected only a few times. The V and J genes are TRBV11-2 and TRBJ2-1; no definite D call. The germline V gene encodes CDR1 SGHAT and CDR2 FQNNGV. Between the trimmed V and J ends, which lost 4 bases and 5 bases, there was a span of 6 bases. The CDR3 is 12 amino acids. CDR3 sequence reads: CASSSRDNEQFF. The CDR3 coding sequence is TGTGCCAGCAGCTCCCGGGACAATGAGCAGTTCTTC.

This chain joins TRBV20-1 and TRBJ2-7; TRBD2 matches at 8 bases. Germline values: CDR1 DFQATT, CDR2 SNEGSKA (reference sequence). V lost 4 bases, J lost 2 bases, and 7 bases stayed unmatched. The CDR3 has 14 residues. The CDR3 nucleotides are TGCAGTGCTACTGCCGGGACTAGTGCCTACGAGCAGTACTTC. Its protein is CSATAGTSAYEQYF.

The rearrangement joins TRBV6-1 to TRBJ2-7; 9 nucleotides agree with TRBD2. Looked up from germline, CDR1 is MNHNS and CDR2 is SASEGT. V dropped 2 bases and J dropped 4; count of bases not matched to a gene: 3. The CDR3 spans 14 residues. The CDR3 region has the DNA TGTGCCAGCAGTGAAACTAGCGGGTTTTACGAGCAGTACTTC. It encodes CASSETSGFYEQYF.